This TCR beta chain comes out of a study of OX40 agonist ivuxolimab in advanced cancers. Overall study context: Recorded diagnoses for dose-escalation patients were hepatocellular carcinoma, melanoma, renal cell or head and neck cancer. General study findings and limits: By week 6 at 0.1 to 3.0 mg/kg, blood CD4+ and CD8+ T cells had expanded clonally.

Trimming took off 4 bases at V and 7 bases at J, with 20 bases between the two ends. The length of the CDR3 is 16 residues. The V gene's germline CDR1 is SGHVS and CDR2 FQNEAQ. Generated by immunoSEQ multiplex PCR, the TCRdb table keeps only in-frame clones and is missing some. The sample yields under 95,000 clones, more than 85% seen once. This clone was observed a single time. The antigen is undetermined. Autoimmune disease history or systemic immunosuppression was exclusionary. This sequence was found in an adult with an advanced solid tumor such as melanoma, head and neck, liver or kidney cancer. The J gene is TRBJ1-5, the V gene TRBV7-8; possibly TRBD1 for D (5 bases). The sample here was CD4+ or CD8+ T cells sorted from blood, taken in a trial of the OX40 agonist ivuxolimab. CDR3 sequence (DNA): TGTGCCAGCAGCTCCAGCGGTGGGGGATTGGGGCAGCCCCAGCATTTT. Protein sequence: CASSSSGGGLGQPQHF.